These T cell receptor beta chains were read from a single sample in a study of blood T cell repertoires in COVID-19. Sequenced by immunoSEQ multiplex PCR; TCRdb stores in-frame clones only, minus some. The sample has around 110,000 clones, approximately 84% seen once. Material: peripheral blood. The receptors derive from a man in his 70s with active or convalescent COVID-19. Both conserved end residues are trimmed from each CDR3.

CDR3	length	V	J
SVYLGTGMYEQY	12	TRBV29-1	TRBJ2-7
SASLQGAGYT	10	TRBV20-1	TRBJ1-2
ASSASTGGDRGTPLH	15	TRBV9	TRBJ1-6
ASSTYSTGRSSREAF	15	TRBV4-3	TRBJ1-1
ASSRDRRMNTEAF	13	TRBV18	TRBJ1-1
ASSQGQGHQPQH	12	TRBV18	TRBJ1-5
ASSLDGLPYNEQF	13	TRBV7-2	TRBJ2-1
ASSETGTNSPLH	12	TRBV6-1	TRBJ1-6
ASIRTGADTDTQY	13	TRBV10-2	TRBJ2-3
ASSPEDRVAGELF	13	TRBV7-2	TRBJ2-2
ASSLGNQETQY	11	TRBV7-2	TRBJ2-5
ASSLSRGSRNTEAF	14	TRBV19	TRBJ1-1
ASSPLPGYTEAF	12	TRBV7-2	TRBJ1-1
ASSIDSGLDGHEQF	14	TRBV19	TRBJ2-1
ASSPGQYHGYT	11	TRBV5-5	TRBJ1-2
ASSIRARETQY	11	TRBV6-2/TRBV6-3	TRBJ2-5
ASSLARGGELF	11	TRBV7-9	TRBJ2-2
ASSPNGASSGNTIY	14	TRBV11-3	TRBJ1-3
ASSIVPGGNTEAF	13	TRBV19	TRBJ1-1
ASSRTGTNYGYT	12	TRBV7-2	TRBJ1-2
ASSSGTITDTQY	12	TRBV9	TRBJ2-3
ASSEQPNTEAF	11	TRBV5-1	TRBJ1-1
ASSVEEGSPLH	11	TRBV9	TRBJ1-6
ASRSGGSNNEQF	12	TRBV7-3	TRBJ2-1
ASSRTGAGNTIY	12	TRBV5-6	TRBJ1-3
ASSSSGTGGYNEQF	14	TRBV6-4	TRBJ2-1
ASSPGLISGDSPLH	14	TRBV5-1	TRBJ1-6